A single sample is the source of the 28 T cell receptor beta chains below, sequenced in a study of Graves' ophthalmopathy and Graves' hyperthyroidism. As the template, RNA transcripts were used to amplify TCR beta CDR3 regions. Second-round multiplex PCR came after a first-round RT-PCR that employed HTBI primers. TCRdb analysed the multiplex PCR reads with MiXCR anew, one entry per CDR3 protein. In the table there are approximately 640,000 distinct CDR3 sequences, about two fifths of which are singletons. Sequencing was performed on peripheral blood. The receptors derive from an adult man with Graves' ophthalmopathy.

The table lists this clonotype with a few counts. This chain uses TRBV4-3 with TRBJ2-7, with 10 bases aligning to TRBD1. Germline V gives CDR1 LGHNA, CDR2 YSLEER. Trimming removed 6 bases from V and 4 bases from J; junction bases left unmatched: 3. This CDR3 is built from 13 residues. CDR3 sequence: CASRGTGVYEQYF. CDR3 bases: TGCGCCAGCAGAGGGACAGGGGTTTACGAGCAGTACTTC.

In DNA form, the CDR3 reads TGTGCCACCAGTGATGCCGCCCCAGTCAATCAGCCCCAGCATTTT. This sequence encodes CATSDAAPVNQPQHF. The rearrangement uses TRBV24-1 and TRBJ1-5; D unresolved. The CDR3 loop spans 15 amino acids. The germline V gene encodes CDR1 KGHDR and CDR2 SFDVKD. Trimming shortened V by 3 bases and J by 3 bases, and 11 bases separated the two germline ends.

This clonotype was seen only a few times. The chain couples TRBV6-5 to TRBJ2-3, with D unclear. Germline CDR1 reads MNHEY; CDR2 reads SVGAGI. The length of the CDR3 is 12 residues. V lost 4 bases, J lost 7 bases, and 9 bases lay in between. The CDR3 sequence: CASSSSENTQYF. CDR3 nucleotide sequence: TGTGCCAGCAGTTCCTCGGAAAATACGCAGTATTTT.

The DNA of the CDR3 is TGCAGTGCTAAACCGGGACTAGCGGGAGGGCAAGAGACCCAGTACTTC. This codes for CSAKPGLAGGQETQYF. The chain couples TRBV20-1 to TRBJ2-5, with 16 positions matching TRBD2. Unmatched junction bases numbered 4, after V lost 4 bases and J lost 2 bases. CDR1 is DFQATT, CDR2 SNEGSKA, per germline (reference sequence). The CDR3 has 16 residues.

The sample holds a few counts of this clonotype. The rearrangement uses TRBV19 and TRBJ2-7; 7 bases are shared with TRBD2. This CDR3 comprises 13 residues. CDR1 and CDR2 (germline): LNHDA, SQIVND (reference sequence). The J segment lost 4 bases and the V segment lost 3 bases, leaving 3 bases of the junction unmatched. The chain's CDR3 is CASSIGGGYEQYF. Written as DNA, the CDR3 is TGTGCCAGTAGTATCGGGGGAGGGTACGAGCAGTACTTC.

The chain joins TRBV10-3 to TRBJ1-2; 9 nucleotides agree with TRBD1. This CDR3 spans 15 amino acids. CDR1 is ENHRY and CDR2 is SYGVKD in the germline V gene. The V segment lost 3 bases and the J segment 3 bases; nucleotides outside the gene matches: 5. CDR3 DNA: TGTGCCATCAGTGATACAGGGGGCGCGGACTATGGCTACACCTTC. Its translation: CAISDTGGADYGYTF.

This clonotype was found once. The DNA for the CDR3 is TGCAGCTGGGGACAGGAAGGTGATGGCTACACCTTC. Protein product: CSWGQEGDGYTF. The chain combines TRBV29-1 with TRBJ1-2, with 8 nucleotides matching TRBD1. The CDR3 totals 12 residues. Germline V gene data show CDR1 as SQVTM and CDR2 as ANQGSEA. V dropped 8 bases and J dropped 6; count of bases not matched to a gene: 8.

The gene calls are TRBV30 and TRBJ1-1; possible D gene TRBD1, 5 bases. V lost 2 bases to trimming and J lost 4 bases, with 20 bases between them. This CDR3 spans 16 amino acids. Germline CDR1 is GTSNPN and CDR2 is SVGIG (reference sequence). The CDR3 DNA reads as TGTGCCTGGAGTCAGGTGGCAGGGTCAGCTGGCACTGAAGCTTTCTTT. Amino acid sequence: CAWSQVAGSAGTEAFF.

This chain joins TRBV6-5 and TRBJ2-2; 7 nucleotides agree with TRBD2. The junction had 7 bases not matched to a gene; V was cut back by 5 bases and J by 4 bases. CDR3 length equals 15 residues. Germline CDR1 is MNHEY and CDR2 is SVGAGI. CDR3 bases: TGTGCCAGCAGTGACCAGCGGGGTCGCACCGGGGAGCTGTTTTTT. Its translation is CASSDQRGRTGELFF.

The rearrangement uses TRBV11-3 and TRBJ2-2; D could derive from TRBD1 or TRBD2 (5 bases each). The V gene lost 3 bases and the J gene lost 7 bases, with 15 bases spanning the gap. The CDR3 covers 15 residues. Germline lookup yields CDR1 SGHNT and CDR2 YENEEA. CDR3 region: CASSFSPGTVGELFF. The DNA of the CDR3 is TGTGCCAGCAGCTTCAGTCCCGGGACCGTCGGGGAGCTGTTTTTT.

The chain joins TRBV15 to TRBJ2-7; TRBD1 aligns across 8 bases. The CDR3 length is 12 residues. V shed 5 bases, J shed 6 bases, and the junction held 3 bases outside the gene matches. The germline V gene has CDR1 LNHNV and CDR2 YYDKDF (reference sequence). The CDR3 DNA reads as TGTGCCACCAGCGCCAGGGGGCCCGAGCAGTACTTC. Its protein product is CATSARGPEQYF.

This clonotype came up many times. The rearrangement joins TRBV6-1 to TRBJ1-2; 7 positions match TRBD1. From germline, CDR1 is MNHNS and CDR2 SASEGT. The J segment lost 3 bases and the V segment lost 9 bases, leaving 7 bases of the junction unmatched. The length of the CDR3 is 13 residues. Written as DNA, the CDR3 is TGTGCCAGTGACAGGGTGACTGACTATGGCTACACCTTC. It codes for CASDRVTDYGYTF.

Note on this clonotype: The CDR3 does not close with the conserved phenylalanine or tryptophan, likely indicating a read error. Because the CDR3's place on the DNA is in doubt, the DNA is left out and the CDR3 is given as listed by TCRdb. The chain's CDR3 is CASSVEGGTLA. V gene TRBV9 combines with J gene TRBJ1-6. Germline V lookup: CDR1 SGDLS, CDR2 YYNGEE. The CDR3 sequence runs 11 residues, both termini included.

The chain couples TRBV10-3 to TRBJ1-1, with D unresolved. Germline CDR1 reads ENHRY; CDR2 reads SYGVKD. V was trimmed by 4 bases and J by 0 bases, leaving 12 bases between them. The CDR3 sequence is 15 residues long. The CDR3: CAISASLGLNTEAFF. The CDR3 region has the DNA TGTGCCATCAGTGCTAGTCTGGGCCTGAACACTGAAGCTTTCTTT.

This clonotype was counted at least ten times. The chain uses TRBV24-1 and TRBJ2-5; D perhaps matches TRBD2 (5 bases). Trimming pared 1 base from V and 4 bases from J, leaving 12 bases between. This CDR3 region has 15 residues. Germline V gene sequence: CDR1 KGHDR, CDR2 SFDVKD. CDR3 nucleotides: TGTGCCACCAGTGATTTCACCGGGAAGCGAGAGACCCAGTACTTC. This translates into CATSDFTGKRETQYF.

This chain links TRBV29-1 with TRBJ2-7; D gene uncertain. V was shortened by 6 bases and J by 0 bases, with 9 bases between the two germline ends. The CDR3 has 12 residues. Germline CDR1 and CDR2: SQVTM and ANQGSEA. The CDR3 loop is CSVDGSSYEQYF. The CDR3 DNA reads as TGCAGCGTCGACGGCAGCTCCTACGAGCAGTACTTC.

The V gene is TRBV6-6, the J gene TRBJ1-1; TRBD1 matches 12 bases. This CDR3 region has 17 residues. Germline CDR1 is MNHNY and CDR2 is SVGAGI (reference sequence). V gave up 2 bases and J gave up 1 base; unmatched junction bases: 5. CDR3 amino acids: CASSYLGTGGPNTEAFF. DNA for the CDR3: TGTGCCAGCAGTTACCTCGGGACAGGGGGCCCGAACACTGAAGCTTTCTTT.

This chain uses TRBV5-1 with TRBJ1-5, with D perhaps matching TRBD1 (5 bases). The CDR3 contains 14 residues. Germline V gene lookup returns CDR1 SGHRS and CDR2 YFSETQ. V was trimmed by 7 bases and J by 11 bases, leaving 22 bases between them. The CDR3: CASGDSGTGGTQHF. CDR3 bases: TGCGCCAGCGGCGATAGCGGGACTGGGGGGACCCAGCATTTT.

The chain recombines TRBV29-1 with TRBJ1-5; unclear D gene. V lost 6 bases to trimming and J lost 7 bases, with 19 bases between them. Germline values: CDR1 SQVTM, CDR2 ANQGSEA. The CDR3 runs to 14 residues. This chain's CDR3 is CSVGAGTYEQPQHF. CDR3 coding DNA: TGCAGCGTGGGAGCGGGAACGTACGAGCAGCCCCAGCATTTT. Variable domain in full (rest from reference TRBV29-1 and TRBJ1-5): SAVISQKPSRDICQRGTSLTIQCQVDSQVTMMFWYRQQPGQSLTLIATANQGSEATYESGFVIDKFPISRPNLTFSTLTVSNMSPEDSSIYLCSVGAGTYEQPQHFGDGTRLSIL.

Comments on this clonotype: The germline gene is not matched at one end of the junction; a read error may be the cause. Here the CDR3 reads CASSIDRSYNSPFHF. The CDR3 DNA is TGTGCCAGTAGTATAGATAGAAGCTATAATTCACCCTTCCACTTT. The V call is TRBV19, the J call TRBJ1-6; D gene ambiguous. The CDR3 loop spans 15 amino acids. Germline assignment: CDR1 LNHDA and CDR2 SQIVND (reference sequence).

There are many counts of this clonotype. The V call is TRBV29-1, the J call TRBJ1-1; 8 bases line up with TRBD1. The CDR3 sequence is 15 residues long. From germline, CDR1 is SQVTM and CDR2 ANQGSEA. The trim removed 5 bases at V and 5 bases at J, leaving 13 bases unmatched. Here the CDR3 DNA reads TGCAGCGTTACTAGGGGGGGGACAGGACGAACTGAAGCTTTCTTT. Amino acids: CSVTRGGTGRTEAFF.

The V call is TRBV7-2, the J call TRBJ2-7, with TRBD1 as a possible D gene (5 bases). The CDR3 sequence is 12 residues long. V lost 3 bases, J lost 11 bases, and 14 bases lay in between. The germline gives CDR1 SGHTA, CDR2 FQGNSA. CDR3 sequence (DNA): TGTGCCAGCAGCTTGCAGGGAAGTGGAGAGTACTTC. This sequence encodes CASSLQGSGEYF.

Many counts were recorded for this clonotype. CDR3: CASSFLIAGGDGYTF. The CDR3 DNA follows: TGTGCCAGCAGCTTTCTTATCGCAGGGGGCGACGGCTACACCTTC. The V gene is TRBV5-6, the J gene TRBJ1-2; 8 nucleotides align to TRBD1. V was pared by 2 bases and J by 8 bases, with 11 bases of the junction left unmatched. This CDR3 spans 15 amino acids. CDR1 and CDR2 from the germline V gene are SGHDT and YYEEEE.

The CDR3 sequence is CASSLEACWGIPYSNQPQHF. The CDR3 nucleotides are TGTGCCAGCAGCTTAGAAGCATGTTGGGGTATCCCCTATAGCAATCAGCCCCAGCATTTT. The chain uses TRBV7-3 and TRBJ1-5; D unresolved. The germline V and J ends were trimmed by 2 bases and 0 bases, with 23 bases remaining between them. CDR1 and CDR2 (germline): SGHTA, FQGTGA. The CDR3 loop spans 20 amino acids.

The CDR3 loop reads CASSVPGHGNEQFF. CDR3 nucleotides: TGTGCCAGCAGCGTCCCGGGACACGGCAATGAGCAGTTCTTC. The V call is TRBV7-9, the J call TRBJ2-1, with TRBD1 as a possible D gene (6 bases). V was shortened by 5 bases and J by 6 bases, with 14 bases between the two germline ends. From germline, CDR1 is SEHNR and CDR2 FQNEAQ (reference sequence). The CDR3 runs 14 residues.

The chain uses TRBV12-3 or TRBV12-4 and TRBJ2-7, with D possibly TRBD1 on 5 matching bases. There are 15 residues in the CDR3. V shed 5 bases and J shed 0 bases, with 14 bases lying between them. The DNA of the CDR3 is TGTGCCAGCAGTCAGGCAGGGATCAGCTCCTACGAGCAGTACTTC. Protein: CASSQAGISSYEQYF.

This clonotype was seen only a few times. J is TRBJ2-7 and V is TRBV20-1; D gene unclear. The V gene lost 8 bases and the J gene lost 3 bases, with 17 bases spanning the gap. Germline loops: CDR1 DFQATT, CDR2 SNEGSKA (reference sequence). The length of the CDR3 is 13 residues. In DNA form, the CDR3 reads TGCAGTATGAAGAATGACACTTACTACGAGCAGTACTTC. This encodes CSMKNDTYYEQYF.

This clonotype was seen at least ten times. The gene calls are TRBV14 and TRBJ2-6; D possibly corresponds to TRBD1 (5 bases). Germline lookup yields CDR1 SGHDN and CDR2 FVKESK. The CDR3 has 15 residues. V lost 6 bases and J lost 0, with 9 bases in between. The CDR3 is CASSGAFSGANVLTF. The CDR3 coding sequence is TGTGCCAGCAGTGGGGCCTTCTCTGGGGCCAACGTCCTGACTTTC.